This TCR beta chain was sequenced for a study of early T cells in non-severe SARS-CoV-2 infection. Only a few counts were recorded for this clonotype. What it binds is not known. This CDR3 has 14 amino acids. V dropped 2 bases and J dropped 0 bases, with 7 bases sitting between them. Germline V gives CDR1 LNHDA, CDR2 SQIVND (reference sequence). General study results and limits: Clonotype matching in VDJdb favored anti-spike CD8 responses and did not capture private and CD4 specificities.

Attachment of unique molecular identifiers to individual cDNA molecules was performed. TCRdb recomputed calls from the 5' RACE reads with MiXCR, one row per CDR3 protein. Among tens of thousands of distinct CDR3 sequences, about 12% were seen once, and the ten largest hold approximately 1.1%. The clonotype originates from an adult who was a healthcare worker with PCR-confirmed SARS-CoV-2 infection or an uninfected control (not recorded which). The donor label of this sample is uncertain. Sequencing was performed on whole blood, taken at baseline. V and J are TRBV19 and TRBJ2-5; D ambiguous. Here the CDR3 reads CASSIPGYQETQYF. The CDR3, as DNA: TGTGCCAGTAGTATACCAGGCTACCAAGAGACCCAGTACTTC.